Listed below are T cell receptor beta chains from one sample, sequenced in a study of T cells in narcolepsy. TCRdb keeps only in-frame clones here, not all; method: immunoSEQ multiplex PCR. The sample shows tens of thousands of clones, around 78% of them seen only once. Sample: CD45RA- memory CD4+ T cells from PBMCs. The receptors were sampled from a human donor with narcolepsy. The CDR3 runs from the conserved cysteine through the conserved F or W. Each record gives: clone size, J gene, D gene, V gene, CDR3 DNA, CDR3 protein. The D gene is left open where the match is weak. Clone size is not always given. Where it is, it says once, few, many or a class for expanded clones.

>.|TRBJ2-1|TRBD2|TRBV7-2
TGTGCCAGCAGCCACGCTAGGGGTGCTAGCGGGTTCTCCTACAATGAGCAGTTCTTC
CASSHARGASGFSYNEQFF
>.|TRBJ1-2|TRBD1|TRBV6-1
TGTGCCAGCACCTACCTGACAGGGAGCAGCGGCGGCTACACCTTC
CASTYLTGSSGGYTF
>.|TRBJ1-4|TRBD1|TRBV28
TGTGCCAGCAGTTTTGAAAGGACAGGGGTTGCACGAGAAAAACTGTTTTTT
CASSFERTGVAREKLFF
>few|TRBJ1-1|.|TRBV6-5
TGTGCCAGCAGTTTGGGAGGTACCTACACTGAAGCTTTCTTT
CASSLGGTYTEAFF
>.|TRBJ2-7|.|TRBV7-8
TGTGCCAGCAGCTTAGCGGGGAACTCCTACGAGCAGTACTTC
CASSLAGNSYEQYF
>.|TRBJ2-1|.|TRBV5-1
TGCGCCAGCAGCACTACACAGGGCCCCAATGAGCAGTTCTTC
CASSTTQGPNEQFF
>few|TRBJ2-7|.|TRBV5-5
TGTGCCAGCAGCCTGGCCGCCGGGACTCACTACGAGCAGTACTTC
CASSLAAGTHYEQYF
>.|TRBJ2-7|TRBD1|TRBV4-2
TGTGCCAGCAGCCCCCAAGGGACAGGGGTCAACGAGCAGTACTTC
CASSPQGTGVNEQYF
>once|TRBJ1-2|.|TRBV25-1
TGTGCCAGCAGTAAAGGGGGGAAAAACTATGGCTACACCTTC
CASSKGGKNYGYTF
>once|TRBJ1-1|.|TRBV6-1
TGTGCCAGCAGTAGTAGTGGGCTCACTGAAGCTTTCTTT
CASSSSGLTEAFF
>.|TRBJ2-2|.|TRBV29-1
TGCAGCGTTGAAGGCGGGACCCCCTCGAACACCGGGGAGCTGTTTTTT
CSVEGGTPSNTGELFF
>.|TRBJ2-3|.|TRBV5-1
TGCGCCAGCAGTATCGGGGCCCGGGGGGCAAGCACAGATACGCAGTATTTT
CASSIGARGASTDTQYF
>.|TRBJ2-3|.|TRBV5-4
TGTGCCAGCAGCGGGGGTCAGGGCAGAACCCATAGCACAGATACGCAGTATTTT
CASSGGQGRTHSTDTQYF
>.|TRBJ1-2|TRBD1|TRBV19
TGTGCCAGTAGTATAGGGACAGGGGGCGGCTACACCTTC
CASSIGTGGGYTF
>.|TRBJ1-1|.|TRBV5-1
TGCGCCAGCAGCTCGAGAATGCGGAACACTGAAGCTTTCTTT
CASSSRMRNTEAFF
>.|TRBJ2-2|.|TRBV25-1
TGTGCCAGCAGTGCCCGACCGGCCAGGAACACCGGGGAGCTGTTTTTT
CASSARPARNTGELFF
>.|TRBJ2-5|.|TRBV5-5
TGTGCCAGCAGCCCAGGGACCGAACAAGAGACCCAGTACTTC
CASSPGTEQETQYF
>.|TRBJ2-7|TRBD1|TRBV18
TGTGCCAGCTCACCAAAGGACAGGGGGAAAAGCGAGCAGTACTTC
CASSPKDRGKSEQYF
>.|TRBJ2-7|TRBD2|TRBV5-1
TGCGCCAGCAGCGGGTTGGGGTTAGCGGGAGGGCCGATCTCCTACGAGCAGTACTTC
CASSGLGLAGGPISYEQYF
>.|TRBJ2-5|.|TRBV5-4
TGTGCCAGCAGCCCCGGCCGGGGACGCGAGACCCAGTACTTC
CASSPGRGRETQYF
>.|TRBJ2-7|TRBD1|TRBV7-8
TGTGCCAGCAGCAAAGACAGGGGGCGCGGGACCGAGGGCGAGCAGTACTTC
CASSKDRGRGTEGEQYF
>.|TRBJ1-4|.|TRBV18
TGTGCCAGCTCACCACGTGGCAGGGCTGGTGGCACTAATGAAAAACTGTTTTTT
CASSPRGRAGGTNEKLFF
>few|TRBJ2-6|TRBD1|TRBV19
TGTGCCAGTAGCCGGGGACAGGGCCTCTCTGGGGCCAACGTCCTGACTTTC
CASSRGQGLSGANVLTF
>.|TRBJ2-7|TRBD1|TRBV19
TGTGCCAGTAGCGGACAGGGGCGGTACGGGCAGTACTTC
CASSGQGRYGQYF
>.|TRBJ2-7|.|TRBV6-1
TGTGCCAGCCTAGGGTACTACGAGCAGTACTTC
CASLGYYEQYF
>.|TRBJ1-1|.|TRBV19
TGTGCCAGTAGTATTAGTACCTATCAGGGTGGGGACGGAGGAACTGAAGCTTTCTTT
CASSISTYQGGDGGTEAFF
>.|TRBJ2-2|TRBD2|TRBV5-6
TGTGCCAGCAGCCTTCCGGGGGAGGGCCCCGGGGAGCTGTTTTTT
CASSLPGEGPGELFF
>.|TRBJ2-5|.|TRBV7-6
TGTGCCAGCATGATGGGGGGGCGCGGCCAAGAGACCCAGTACTTC
CASMMGGRGQETQYF
>.|TRBJ1-2|.|TRBV19
TGTGCCAGTACAAAACAGGGATATAACTATGGCTACACCTTC
CASTKQGYNYGYTF
>.|TRBJ1-2|.|TRBV21-1
TGTGCCAGCAGCAACCAGGGGGCGCGTGGCTACACCTTC
CASSNQGARGYTF
>.|TRBJ2-2|.|TRBV10-3
TGTGCCATCAGTGAGTCAGGAGGGGACACCGGGGAGCTGTTTTTT
CAISESGGDTGELFF
>.|TRBJ1-2|.|TRBV25-1
TGTGCCAGCAGTGAGGTGGGGGGTTATGGCTACACCTTC
CASSEVGGYGYTF
>.|TRBJ2-5|.|TRBV5-4
TGTGCCAGCAGCTTGGACCCCTGGAGATTGAGGGAGACCCAGTACTTC
CASSLDPWRLRETQYF
>.|TRBJ1-3|.|TRBV15
TGTGCCACCAGCTTTGGCCCTCCGGGACACCCTTTTGGTGGAAACACCATATATTTT
CATSFGPPGHPFGGNTIYF
>.|TRBJ1-2|.|TRBV6-5
TGTGCCAGCAGTTCCGGGGTCTATGGCTACACCTTC
CASSSGVYGYTF
>.|TRBJ2-3|.|TRBV5-8
TGTGCCAGCAGACAGGGATTTAACACAGATACGCAGTATTTT
CASRQGFNTDTQYF
>.|TRBJ1-1|.|TRBV5-4
TGTGCCAGCTCTGATTCGCTGGGGGCGCAATCCGCCACTGAAGCTTTCTTT
CASSDSLGAQSATEAFF
>once|TRBJ1-2|TRBD1|TRBV28
TGTGCCAGCGGTCCGATCGACAGGGGGCTGCGTGGCTACACCTTC
CASGPIDRGLRGYTF
>.|TRBJ2-5|TRBD2|TRBV2
TGTGCCAGCAGAACCAGCGGGATACAAGAGACCCAGTACTTC
CASRTSGIQETQYF
>.|TRBJ2-5|.|TRBV7-3
TGTGCCAGCAGCCCAGGTGGGCTCCAGGGGACCCAGTACTTC
CASSPGGLQGTQYF
>.|TRBJ2-2|.|TRBV19
TGTGCAATCCTCAGGGAGAACACCGGGGAGCTGTTTTTT
CAILRENTGELFF
>.|TRBJ2-5|.|TRBV5-1
TGCGCCAGCGCAACGGGGGACCTTCAAGAGACCCAGTACTTC
CASATGDLQETQYF
>.|TRBJ2-1|.|TRBV5-1
TGCGCCAGCAGCGTAACCTACGGAGGCGAGCAGTTCTTC
CASSVTYGGEQFF
>once|TRBJ1-5|TRBD1|TRBV30
TGTGCCTGGAGCAGGGGGGCAGGGAATCAGCCCCAGCATTTT
CAWSRGAGNQPQHF
>.|TRBJ1-5|.|TRBV19
TGTGCCAGTAGTATCAAACGGCAGACGCCCCAGCATTTT
CASSIKRQTPQHF
>.|TRBJ2-1|.|TRBV7-9
TGTGCCAGCAGCTTATACGTCTCCGGGGAAAATGAGCAGTTCTTC
CASSLYVSGENEQFF
>.|TRBJ1-2|.|TRBV6-1
TGTGCCAGCAGTGGACAGAACTATGGCTACACCTTC
CASSGQNYGYTF
>few|TRBJ1-2|TRBD1|TRBV7-9
TGTGCCAGCAGCTGGACAGGGGCGGTTGGCTACACCTTC
CASSWTGAVGYTF
>.|TRBJ2-7|.|TRBV6-5
TGTGCCAGCAGTTCCCCCAGGCGGCCTTTCGAGCAGTACTTC
CASSSPRRPFEQYF
>.|TRBJ2-3|.|TRBV27
TGTGCCAGCAGTTTATTGACTACCGGTGTGCAGTATTTT
CASSLLTTGVQYF
>.|TRBJ2-1|TRBD2|TRBV4-1
TGCGCCAGCAGCCAAGATCCGGGGGGATCGAGCTCCTACAATGAGCAGTTCTTC
CASSQDPGGSSSYNEQFF
>.|TRBJ2-1|.|TRBV11-3
TGTGCCAGCAGCTTAGGGCAGGAGACCTCCTACAATGAGCAGTTCTTC
CASSLGQETSYNEQFF